This T cell receptor (beta chain) appears in the sequencing data of a study of blood T cell repertoires in COVID-19. Looking at the study overall: The study drew acute and convalescent COVID-19 samples from the United States, Italy and Spain. Nucleic acid was either cDNA or gDNA, and it came from T cells, B-cell-depleted T cells, or PBMCs.

The CDR3 length is 15 residues. Trimming stripped 8 bases from V and 3 bases from J, with 20 bases between. The V gene's germline CDR1 is WSHSY and CDR2 SAAADI. In the study's own analysis: It was from reference gene primer amplification that nucleated cell counts were estimated. Measured with immunoSEQ multiplex PCR; TCRdb has only the in-frame clones, and not every one. The D gene and trimming were derived from the DNA, and the V and J assignments and clone size from that table. This sample yields 97,000 or so clones, of which roughly four fifths are seen a single time; about 4.3% belongs to the top ten.

This sequence originates from a man aged 55-75 years with acute or convalescent COVID-19. The rearrangement links TRBV10-2 to TRBJ2-7; D remains ambiguous. Material: peripheral blood. CDR3 sequence: CASRRLTIQYYEQYV. In nucleotides, the CDR3 is TGCGCCAGCCGAAGGCTTACTATCCAATACTACGAGCAGTACGTC.